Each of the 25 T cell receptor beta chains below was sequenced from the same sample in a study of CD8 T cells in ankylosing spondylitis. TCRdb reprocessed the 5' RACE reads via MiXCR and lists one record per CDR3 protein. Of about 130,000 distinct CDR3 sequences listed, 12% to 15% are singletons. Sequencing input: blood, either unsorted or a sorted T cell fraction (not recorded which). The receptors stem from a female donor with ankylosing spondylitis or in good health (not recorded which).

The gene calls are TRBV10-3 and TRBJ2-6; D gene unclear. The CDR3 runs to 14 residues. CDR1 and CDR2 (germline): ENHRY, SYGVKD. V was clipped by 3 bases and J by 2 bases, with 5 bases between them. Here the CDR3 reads CAISDRAGANVLTF. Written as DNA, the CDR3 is TGTGCCATCAGTGATAGAGCTGGGGCCAACGTCCTGACTTTC.

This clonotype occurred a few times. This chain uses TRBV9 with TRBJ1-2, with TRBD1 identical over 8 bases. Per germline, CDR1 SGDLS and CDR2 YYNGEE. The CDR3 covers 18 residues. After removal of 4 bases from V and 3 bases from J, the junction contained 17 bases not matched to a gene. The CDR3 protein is CASSYTTGQVTSYYGYTF. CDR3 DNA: TGTGCCAGCAGCTACACCACGGGACAGGTGACATCTTACTATGGCTACACCTTC.

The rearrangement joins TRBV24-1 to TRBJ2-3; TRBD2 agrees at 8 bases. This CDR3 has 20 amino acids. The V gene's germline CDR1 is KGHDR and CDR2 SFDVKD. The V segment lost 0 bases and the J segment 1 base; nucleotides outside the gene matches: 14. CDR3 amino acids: CATSDLRGGEVLQGTDTQYF. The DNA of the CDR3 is TGTGCCACCAGTGATTTGCGGGGGGGGGAAGTTCTACAAGGCACAGATACGCAGTATTTT.

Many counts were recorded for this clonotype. The CDR3 spells CSASRGGSTDTQYF. CDR3 DNA: TGCAGTGCTAGTCGTGGGGGGAGCACAGATACGCAGTATTTT. The chain recombines TRBV20-1 with TRBJ2-3, with a weak D call TRBD2 (6 bases). This CDR3 spans 14 amino acids. Trimming left V 3 bases short and J 0 bases short, with 10 bases between. CDR1 DFQATT and CDR2 SNEGSKA come from the germline V gene (reference sequence).

The CDR3 nucleotides are TGTGCCAGCAGCGACAGGGGAGGCACTGAAGCTTTCTTT. This translates into CASSDRGGTEAFF. The genes are TRBV27 and TRBJ1-1, with 8 bases identical to TRBD1. Germline lookup yields CDR1 MNHEY and CDR2 SMNVEV (reference sequence). The CDR3 sequence is 13 residues long. The V and J ends lost 6 bases and 4 bases, in that order; junction bases with no gene match: 4.

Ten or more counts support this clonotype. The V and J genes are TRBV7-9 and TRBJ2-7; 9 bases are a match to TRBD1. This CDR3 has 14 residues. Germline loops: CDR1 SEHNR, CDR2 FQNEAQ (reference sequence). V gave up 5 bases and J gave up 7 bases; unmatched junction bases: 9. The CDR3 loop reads CASSPGTGIKEQYF. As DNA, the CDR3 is TGTGCCAGCAGCCCCGGGACAGGGATTAAAGAGCAGTACTTC.

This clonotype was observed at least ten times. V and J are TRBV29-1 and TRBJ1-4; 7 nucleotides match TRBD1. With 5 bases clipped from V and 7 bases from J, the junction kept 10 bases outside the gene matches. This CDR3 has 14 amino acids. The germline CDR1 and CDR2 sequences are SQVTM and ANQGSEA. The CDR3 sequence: CSVIGGVGGEKLFF. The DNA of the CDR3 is TGCAGCGTTATAGGGGGCGTCGGAGGTGAAAAACTGTTTTTT.

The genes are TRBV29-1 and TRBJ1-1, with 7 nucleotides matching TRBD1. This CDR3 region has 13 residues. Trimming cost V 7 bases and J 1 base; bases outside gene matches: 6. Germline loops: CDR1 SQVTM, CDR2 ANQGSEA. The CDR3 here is CSAEQGSNTEAFF. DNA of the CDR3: TGCAGCGCAGAACAGGGGTCGAACACTGAAGCTTTCTTT.

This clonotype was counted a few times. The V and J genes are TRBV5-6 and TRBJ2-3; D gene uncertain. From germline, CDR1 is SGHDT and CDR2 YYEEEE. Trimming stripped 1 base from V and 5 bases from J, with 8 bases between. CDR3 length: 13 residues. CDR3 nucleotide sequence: TGTGCCAGCAGCTTGTCCAGTGAAGATACGCAGTATTTT. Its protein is CASSLSSEDTQYF.

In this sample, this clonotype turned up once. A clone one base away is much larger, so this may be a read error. The CDR3: CASSLSGRGQDYEQYF. CDR3 nucleotides: TGTGCCAGCAGTTTATCGGGTAGGGGACAGGACTACGAGCAGTACTTC. The chain joins TRBV28 to TRBJ2-7; TRBD1 aligns across 8 bases. The V gene end was trimmed by 1 base and the J gene end by 3 bases; junction bases not matched to a gene: 8. The germline CDR1 and CDR2 sequences are MDHEN and SYDVKM. The CDR3 has 16 amino acids.

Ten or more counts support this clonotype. The CDR3, as DNA: TGCAGTGCTAGAGTCCCGGGACAAATAGTCTACGAGCAGTACTTC. Residues: CSARVPGQIVYEQYF. The rearrangement uses TRBV20-1 and TRBJ2-7; tentative D call: TRBD1 (6 bases). The germline V gene encodes CDR1 DFQATT and CDR2 SNEGSKA (reference sequence). V was clipped by 1 base and J by 3 bases, with 16 bases between them. This CDR3 has 15 amino acids.

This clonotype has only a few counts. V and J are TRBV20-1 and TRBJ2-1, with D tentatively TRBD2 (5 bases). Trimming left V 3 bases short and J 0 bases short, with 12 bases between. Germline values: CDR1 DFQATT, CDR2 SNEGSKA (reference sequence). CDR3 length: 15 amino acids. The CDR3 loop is CSASLSGASYNEQFF. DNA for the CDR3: TGCAGTGCTAGTCTGAGCGGAGCCTCCTACAATGAGCAGTTCTTC.

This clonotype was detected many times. DNA for the CDR3: TGCGCCAGCAGCTTGGGTGGGACAGGGGACTACGAGCAGTACTTC. This encodes CASSLGGTGDYEQYF. The chain joins TRBV5-1 to TRBJ2-7, with 10 positions matching TRBD1. This CDR3 comprises 15 residues. CDR1 and CDR2 (germline): SGHRS, YFSETQ. J gave up 3 bases and V 0 bases, and 3 bases lay outside the gene matches.

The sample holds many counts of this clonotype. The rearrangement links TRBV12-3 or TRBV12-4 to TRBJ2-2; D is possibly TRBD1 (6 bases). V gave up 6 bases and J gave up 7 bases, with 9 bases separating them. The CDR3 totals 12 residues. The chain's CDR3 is CASSTGIGELFF. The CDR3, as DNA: TGTGCCAGCAGCACAGGGATCGGGGAGCTGTTTTTT.

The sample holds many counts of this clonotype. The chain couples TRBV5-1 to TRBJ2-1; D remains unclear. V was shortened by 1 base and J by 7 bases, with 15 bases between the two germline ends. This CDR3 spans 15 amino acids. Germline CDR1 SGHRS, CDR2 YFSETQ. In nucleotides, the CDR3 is TGCGCCAGCAGCTTGAATCGAAGGTATCAAAATGAGCAGTTCTTC. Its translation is CASSLNRRYQNEQFF.

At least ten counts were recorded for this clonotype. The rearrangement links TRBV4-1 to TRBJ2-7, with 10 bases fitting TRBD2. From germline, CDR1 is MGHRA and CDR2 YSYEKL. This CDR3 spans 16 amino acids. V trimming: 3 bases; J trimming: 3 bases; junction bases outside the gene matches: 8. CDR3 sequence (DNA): TGCGCCAGCAGCCAGCCTACTAGCGGGATTGACTACGAGCAGTACTTC. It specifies CASSQPTSGIDYEQYF.

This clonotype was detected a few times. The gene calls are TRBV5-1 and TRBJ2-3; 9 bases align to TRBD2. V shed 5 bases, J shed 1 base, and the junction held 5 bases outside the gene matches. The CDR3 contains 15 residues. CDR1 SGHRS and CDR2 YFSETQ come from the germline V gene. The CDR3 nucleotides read TGCGCCAGCAGTGTTGGCGGGGGGGGCACAGATACGCAGTATTTT. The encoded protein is CASSVGGGGTDTQYF.

The CDR3 sequence is CACGREDTQYF. The CDR3 nucleotides read TGTGCATGTGGGAGGGAGGATACGCAGTATTTT. The rearrangement joins TRBV6-6 to TRBJ2-3, with 7 nucleotides matching TRBD2. The CDR3 loop spans 11 amino acids. Looked up from germline, CDR1 is MNHNY and CDR2 is SVGAGI (reference sequence).

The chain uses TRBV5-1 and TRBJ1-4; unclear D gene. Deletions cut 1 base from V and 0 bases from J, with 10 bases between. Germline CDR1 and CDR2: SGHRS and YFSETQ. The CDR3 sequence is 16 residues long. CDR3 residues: CASSLFSSTTNEKLFF. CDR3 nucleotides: TGCGCCAGCAGCTTGTTCTCTTCGACAACTAATGAAAAACTGTTTTTT.

DNA of the CDR3: TGTGCCAGCAGCTTGGGACAGGGCCTTAACGAGCAGTACTTC. Residues: CASSLGQGLNEQYF. The chain is built from TRBV7-9 and TRBJ2-7; 9 bases fit TRBD1. Germline values: CDR1 SEHNR, CDR2 FQNEAQ (reference sequence). The CDR3 loop spans 14 amino acids. The J segment lost 5 bases and the V segment lost 3 bases, leaving 5 bases of the junction unmatched.

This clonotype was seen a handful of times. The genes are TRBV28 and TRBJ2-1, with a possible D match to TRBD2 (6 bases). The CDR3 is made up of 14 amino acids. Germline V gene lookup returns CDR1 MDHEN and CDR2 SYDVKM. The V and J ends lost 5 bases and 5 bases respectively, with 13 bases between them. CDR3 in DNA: TGTGCCAGCAGTGCCGCGGGCGGGAACAATGAGCAGTTCTTC. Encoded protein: CASSAAGGNNEQFF. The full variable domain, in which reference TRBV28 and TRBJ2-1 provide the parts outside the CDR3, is DVKVTQSSRYLVKRTGEKVFLECVQDMDHENMFWYRQDPGLGLRLIYFSYDVKMKEKGDIPEGYSVSREKKERFSLILESASTNQTSMYLCASSAAGGNNEQFFGPGTRLTVL.

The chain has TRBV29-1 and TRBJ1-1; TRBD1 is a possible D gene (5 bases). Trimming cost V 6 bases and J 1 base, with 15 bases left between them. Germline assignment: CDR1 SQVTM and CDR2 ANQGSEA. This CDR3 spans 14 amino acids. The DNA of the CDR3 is TGCAGCGTCCGGAGCGCAGGGAAGAACACTGAAGCTTTCTTT. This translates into CSVRSAGKNTEAFF.

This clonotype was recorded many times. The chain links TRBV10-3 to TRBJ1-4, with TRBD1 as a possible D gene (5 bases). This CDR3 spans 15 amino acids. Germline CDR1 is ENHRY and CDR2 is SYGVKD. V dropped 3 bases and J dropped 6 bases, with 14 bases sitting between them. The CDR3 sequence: CAISDWTPPDEKLFF. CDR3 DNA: TGTGCCATCAGTGATTGGACACCCCCCGATGAAAAACTGTTTTTT.

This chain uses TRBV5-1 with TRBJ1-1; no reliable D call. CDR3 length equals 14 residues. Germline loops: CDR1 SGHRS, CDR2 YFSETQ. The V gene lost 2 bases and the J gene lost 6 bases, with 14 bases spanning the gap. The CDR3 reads CASSFAGPPSEAFF. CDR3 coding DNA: TGCGCCAGCAGCTTCGCCGGGCCTCCCTCTGAAGCTTTCTTT.

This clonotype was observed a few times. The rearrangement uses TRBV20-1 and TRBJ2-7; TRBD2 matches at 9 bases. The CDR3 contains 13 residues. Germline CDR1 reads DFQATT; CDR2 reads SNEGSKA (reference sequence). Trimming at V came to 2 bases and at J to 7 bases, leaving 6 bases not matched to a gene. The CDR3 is CSARIAGVGEQYF. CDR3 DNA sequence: TGCAGTGCTAGAATAGCGGGAGTGGGGGAGCAGTACTTC.